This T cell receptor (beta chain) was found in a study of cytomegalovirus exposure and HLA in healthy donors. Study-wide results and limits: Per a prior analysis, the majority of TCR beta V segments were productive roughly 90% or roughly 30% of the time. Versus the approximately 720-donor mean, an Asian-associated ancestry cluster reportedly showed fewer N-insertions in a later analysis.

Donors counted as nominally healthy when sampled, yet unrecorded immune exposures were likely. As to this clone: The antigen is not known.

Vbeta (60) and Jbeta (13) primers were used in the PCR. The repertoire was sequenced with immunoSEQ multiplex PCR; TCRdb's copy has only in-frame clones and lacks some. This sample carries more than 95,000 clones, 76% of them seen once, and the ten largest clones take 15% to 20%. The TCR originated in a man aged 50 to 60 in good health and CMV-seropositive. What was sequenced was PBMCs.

CDR3 loop: CAGGTGGYSPLHF. In DNA form, the CDR3 reads TGTGCCGGGGGGACAGGGGGCTATTCACCCCTCCACTTT. V gene TRBV6-1 combines with J gene TRBJ1-6, with 12 bases matching TRBD1. Germline V lookup: CDR1 MNHNS, CDR2 SASEGT. J lost 8 bases, V lost 11 bases, and 4 bases had no gene match. CDR3 length: 13 amino acids.